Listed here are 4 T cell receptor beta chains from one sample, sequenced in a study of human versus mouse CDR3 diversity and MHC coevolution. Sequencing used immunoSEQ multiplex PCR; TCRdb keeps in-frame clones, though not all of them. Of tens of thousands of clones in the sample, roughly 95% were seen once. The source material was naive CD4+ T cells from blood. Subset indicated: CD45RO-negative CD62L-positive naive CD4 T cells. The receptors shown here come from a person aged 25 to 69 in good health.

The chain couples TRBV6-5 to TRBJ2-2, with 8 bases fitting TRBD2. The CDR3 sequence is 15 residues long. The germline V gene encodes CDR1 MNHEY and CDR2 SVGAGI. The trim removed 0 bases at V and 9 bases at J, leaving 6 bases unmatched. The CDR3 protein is CASSYSSGSGRELFF. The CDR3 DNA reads TGTGCCAGCAGTTACTCCAGCGGGAGTGGCCGGGAGCTGTTTTTT.

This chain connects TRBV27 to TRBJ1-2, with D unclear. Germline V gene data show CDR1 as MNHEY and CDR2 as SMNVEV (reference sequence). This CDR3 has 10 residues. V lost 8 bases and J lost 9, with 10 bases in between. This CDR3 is CASRHLSYTF. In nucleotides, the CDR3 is TGTGCCAGCCGCCACTTGAGCTACACCTTC.

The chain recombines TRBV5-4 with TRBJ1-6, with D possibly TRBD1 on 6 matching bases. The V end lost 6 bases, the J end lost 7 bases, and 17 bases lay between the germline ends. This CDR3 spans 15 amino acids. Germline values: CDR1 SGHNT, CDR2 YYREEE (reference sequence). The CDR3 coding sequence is TGTGCCAGCACCAAGTCGACAGGCGGAAATTCACCCCTCCACTTT. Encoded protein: CASTKSTGGNSPLHF.

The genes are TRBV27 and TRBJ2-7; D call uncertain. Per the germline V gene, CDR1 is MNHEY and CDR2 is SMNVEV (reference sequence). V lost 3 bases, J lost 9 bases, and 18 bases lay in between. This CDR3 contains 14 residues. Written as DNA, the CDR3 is TGTGCCAGCAGTTTGCAGATGCGGCCGATCGGGCAGTACTTC. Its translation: CASSLQMRPIGQYF.